These T cell receptor beta chains were read from a single sample in a study of identical twins. TCRdb processed the 5' RACE reads anew with MiXCR; each CDR3 protein has one entry. Of approximately 600,000 distinct CDR3 sequences in the sample, 9.5% to 10% were seen once. The same data also contributed to another study, on yellow fever vaccine responses in identical twins.

Sequenced material: PBMCs. Receptor source: a woman aged 18-29 years in good health. Both conserved end residues are part of each CDR3. D genes are given only for firm matches. Not all rows give a size; the values are once, few, many and, for expanded clones, a class.

j_gene: TRBJ2-1; len: 15; abundance: few; d_gene: -; v_gene: TRBV6-5; CDR3nt: TGTGCCAGCAGTTACGCCATCTCTGGACTGGCTGAGCAGTTCTTC; CDR3aa: CASSYAISGLAEQFF
j_gene: TRBJ2-2; len: 13; abundance: -; d_gene: -; v_gene: TRBV24-1; CDR3nt: TGTGCCACTTCAGGGGAGGACGCCGGGGAGCTGTTTTTT; CDR3aa: CATSGEDAGELFF
j_gene: TRBJ2-1; len: 17; abundance: -; d_gene: TRBD2; v_gene: TRBV20-1; CDR3nt: TGCAGTGCTTTGGGACTAGCGGGAGGGAGCTCCTACAATGAGCAGTTCTTC; CDR3aa: CSALGLAGGSSYNEQFF
j_gene: TRBJ2-7; len: 13; abundance: many; d_gene: -; v_gene: TRBV5-5; CDR3nt: TGTGCCAGCAGCCAGGACATTGGCTACGAGCAGTACTTC; CDR3aa: CASSQDIGYEQYF
j_gene: TRBJ1-1; len: 16; abundance: few; d_gene: TRBD1; v_gene: TRBV6-2/TRBV6-3; CDR3nt: TGTGCCAGCAGTTATTCGACAGGGGGCGTTCGGACTGAAGCTTTCTTT; CDR3aa: CASSYSTGGVRTEAFF
j_gene: TRBJ2-7; len: 14; abundance: many; d_gene: TRBD2; v_gene: TRBV29-1; CDR3nt: TGCAGCGTTACCGAACTAGCGTCTACCTACGAGCAGTACTTC; CDR3aa: CSVTELASTYEQYF
j_gene: TRBJ2-1; len: 16; abundance: many; d_gene: TRBD2; v_gene: TRBV6-2/TRBV6-3; CDR3nt: TGTGCCAGCAGTCAAATTAGCGGGCCCTCCTACAATGAGCAGTTCTTC; CDR3aa: CASSQISGPSYNEQFF
j_gene: TRBJ2-5; len: 15; abundance: -; d_gene: TRBD2; v_gene: TRBV4-1; CDR3nt: TGCGCCAGCAGCCAATCGGGACTAGCGGAAGAGACCCAGTACTTC; CDR3aa: CASSQSGLAEETQYF
j_gene: TRBJ2-7; len: 16; abundance: -; d_gene: TRBD2; v_gene: TRBV28; CDR3nt: TGTGCCAGCAGCTACCTGGGGGGACTAGCGGCCTACGAGCAGTACTTC; CDR3aa: CASSYLGGLAAYEQYF
j_gene: TRBJ2-7; len: 15; abundance: -; d_gene: TRBD1; v_gene: TRBV20-1; CDR3nt: TGCAGTGCTAGAGCTATAAACAGGGGCTCCTACGAGCAGTACTTC; CDR3aa: CSARAINRGSYEQYF
j_gene: TRBJ2-6; len: 19; abundance: -; d_gene: TRBD1; v_gene: TRBV11-1; CDR3nt: TGTGCCAGCCCAGGGAGGAAGGACAGGGGAACCTCTGGGGCCAACGTCCTGACTTTC; CDR3aa: CASPGRKDRGTSGANVLTF
j_gene: TRBJ2-3; len: 15; abundance: -; d_gene: -; v_gene: TRBV20-1; CDR3nt: TGCAGTGCTAGGGGATTTCTCATTACCACAGATACGCAGTATTTT; CDR3aa: CSARGFLITTDTQYF
j_gene: TRBJ1-6; len: 14; abundance: -; d_gene: -; v_gene: TRBV3-1; CDR3nt: TGTGCCAGCAATCAACAGCTGAATAATTCACCCCTCCACTTT; CDR3aa: CASNQQLNNSPLHF
j_gene: TRBJ2-5; len: 15; abundance: few; d_gene: -; v_gene: TRBV6-1; CDR3nt: TGTGCCACCTCAGGGAAGGGGTATAACCAAGAGACCCAGTACTTC; CDR3aa: CATSGKGYNQETQYF
j_gene: TRBJ2-5; len: 14; abundance: many; d_gene: TRBD2; v_gene: TRBV29-1; CDR3nt: TGCAGCGTTGGTTCTAGCGGGGTCCAAGAGACCCAGTACTTC; CDR3aa: CSVGSSGVQETQYF
j_gene: TRBJ2-5; len: 12; abundance: few; d_gene: -; v_gene: TRBV2; CDR3nt: TGTGCCAGGGGGACTTTGGGAGAGACCCAGTACTTC; CDR3aa: CARGTLGETQYF
j_gene: TRBJ2-4; len: 12; abundance: -; d_gene: -; v_gene: TRBV15; CDR3nt: TGTGCCACCAGGGGCGAAGGGGGTAAAACGCACTTC; CDR3aa: CATRGEGGKTHF
j_gene: TRBJ1-1; len: 14; abundance: many; d_gene: -; v_gene: TRBV25-1; CDR3nt: TGTGCCAGCAGCAAACAGGGCCTGGGGACTGAAGCTTTCTTT; CDR3aa: CASSKQGLGTEAFF
j_gene: TRBJ2-1; len: 15; abundance: -; d_gene: TRBD2; v_gene: TRBV5-5; CDR3nt: TGTGCCAGCAGCTTTTGGGCTAGCGGGTACAATGAGCAGTTCTTC; CDR3aa: CASSFWASGYNEQFF
j_gene: TRBJ2-5; len: 16; abundance: few; d_gene: TRBD2; v_gene: TRBV7-9; CDR3nt: TGTGCCAGCAGCGTAATCGTAGCGGGAGGAATGGAGACCCAGTACTTC; CDR3aa: CASSVIVAGGMETQYF
j_gene: TRBJ2-4; len: 14; abundance: -; d_gene: -; v_gene: TRBV20-1; CDR3nt: TGCAGTGCAGGTGGCGGACTAGCCAAAAACATTCAGTACTTC; CDR3aa: CSAGGGLAKNIQYF
j_gene: TRBJ2-3; len: 14; abundance: -; d_gene: -; v_gene: TRBV20-1; CDR3nt: TGCAGCCGGAATGGACTTGGAAAAGGGAATACGCAGTATTTT; CDR3aa: CSRNGLGKGNTQYF
j_gene: TRBJ2-1; len: 16; abundance: -; d_gene: -; v_gene: TRBV11-2; CDR3nt: TGTGCCAGCAGCTTAGTCTCTAGCGTATCCTACAATGAGCAGTTCTTC; CDR3aa: CASSLVSSVSYNEQFF
j_gene: TRBJ2-5; len: 13; abundance: many; d_gene: -; v_gene: TRBV12-3/TRBV12-4; CDR3nt: TGTGCCAGCAGACCCGGGACATCCGAGACCCAGTACTTC; CDR3aa: CASRPGTSETQYF
j_gene: TRBJ2-5; len: 14; abundance: few; d_gene: TRBD1; v_gene: TRBV12-3/TRBV12-4; CDR3nt: TGTGCCAGCAGTGACGGACAGGGCACAGAGACCCAGTACTTC; CDR3aa: CASSDGQGTETQYF
j_gene: TRBJ2-1; len: 19; abundance: -; d_gene: -; v_gene: TRBV12-3/TRBV12-4; CDR3nt: TGTGCCAGCAGTTTAGTACAGGCCAGAAGCTTCGCGGGTGGGAATGAGCAGTTCTTC; CDR3aa: CASSLVQARSFAGGNEQFF
j_gene: TRBJ2-5; len: 13; abundance: -; d_gene: -; v_gene: TRBV20-1; CDR3nt: TGCAGTGCTAGAGATGGAACCGGGGAGACCCAGTACTTC; CDR3aa: CSARDGTGETQYF
j_gene: TRBJ2-7; len: 14; abundance: few; d_gene: -; v_gene: TRBV28; CDR3nt: TGTGCCAGCATGCGAGTAGCACCGACCTACGAGCAGTACTTC; CDR3aa: CASMRVAPTYEQYF
j_gene: TRBJ1-4; len: 16; abundance: many; d_gene: TRBD1; v_gene: TRBV6-5; CDR3nt: TGTGCCAGCAGTTACACAGGGGGCAGCACTAATGAAAAACTGTTTTTT; CDR3aa: CASSYTGGSTNEKLFF
j_gene: TRBJ2-3; len: 16; abundance: few; d_gene: -; v_gene: TRBV10-3; CDR3nt: TGTGCCATCAGTGACCGGTCGAGGGGGAGCACAGATACGCAGTATTTT; CDR3aa: CAISDRSRGSTDTQYF
j_gene: TRBJ2-1; len: 15; abundance: many; d_gene: -; v_gene: TRBV5-1; CDR3nt: TGCGCCAGCAACCATGAGGGGTTCTCCTACAATGAGCAGTTCTTC; CDR3aa: CASNHEGFSYNEQFF